The 2 T cell receptor beta chains in this list originate from one sample, sequenced in a study of blood T cell repertoires in COVID-19. The repertoire was sequenced with immunoSEQ multiplex PCR; TCRdb's copy has only in-frame clones and lacks some. Of approximately 300,000 clones listed, more than 85% were seen once; the top ten hold roughly 3.9%. The sequenced sample consisted of PBMCs or T cells enriched from blood (not recorded which). The receptors shown here come from a woman in her 30s who had been exposed to COVID-19.

The V and J genes are TRBV5-4 and TRBJ1-1, with 9 nucleotides matching TRBD1. This CDR3 has 14 amino acids. V trimming: 3 bases; J trimming: 3 bases; junction bases outside the gene matches: 3. Germline CDR1 is SGHNT and CDR2 is YYREEE (reference sequence). This chain's CDR3 is CASSWGQGDTEAFF. The DNA for the CDR3 is TGTGCCAGCAGCTGGGGACAGGGCGACACTGAAGCTTTCTTT.

The gene calls are TRBV4-2 and TRBJ1-2, with TRBD1 matching 9 bases. Germline V gives CDR1 LGHNA, CDR2 YNFKEQ. V was clipped by 3 bases and J by 4 bases; unmatched bases: 6. The CDR3 loop spans 15 amino acids. Written as DNA, the CDR3 is TGTGCCAGCAGCCAGGACGAGGGACAGGGCTATGGCTACACCTTC. Protein product: CASSQDEGQGYGYTF.